One and the same sample provided the 15 T cell receptor beta chains below, sequenced in a study of fetal regulatory T cell absence and autoimmunity. Sequencing was performed with immunoSEQ multiplex PCR; in TCRdb, only in-frame clones are kept and a portion is missing. The profile shows about 50,000 clones, about 80% of them singletons. The sequenced sample was cord blood. The receptors here all came from a newborn boy with IPEX syndrome.

The gene calls are TRBV15 and TRBJ2-7; no clear D. The V gene lost 0 bases and the J gene lost 0 bases, with 6 bases spanning the gap. CDR1 and CDR2 (germline): LNHNV, YYDKDF (reference sequence). This CDR3 has 14 residues. The CDR3 nucleotides read TGTGCCACCAGCAGAGAGCGGAGCTCCTACGAGCAGTACTTC. It codes for CATSRERSSYEQYF.

This rearrangement joins TRBV5-6 to TRBJ2-1, with D uncertain. Per the germline V gene, CDR1 is SGHDT and CDR2 is YYEEEE. The germline V and J ends were trimmed by 3 bases and 4 bases, with 8 bases remaining between them. This CDR3 contains 13 residues. CDR3 residues: CASSSWVYNEQFF. Written as DNA, the CDR3 is TGTGCCAGCAGCTCCTGGGTTTACAATGAGCAGTTCTTC.

J is TRBJ1-1 and V is TRBV5-4, with D unclear. V was clipped by 0 bases and J by 1 base, with 10 bases between them. Per germline, CDR1 SGHNT and CDR2 YYREEE (reference sequence). This CDR3 comprises 15 residues. The chain's CDR3 is CASSLEIGRNTEAFF. The CDR3, as DNA: TGTGCCAGCAGCTTGGAGATAGGGAGGAACACTGAAGCTTTCTTT.

This clone has only a few counts. This sequence joins TRBV5-6 and TRBJ2-7; D possibly corresponds to TRBD2 (5 bases). Looked up from germline, CDR1 is SGHDT and CDR2 is YYEEEE. The V gene lost 0 bases and the J gene lost 2 bases, with 9 bases spanning the gap. CDR3 length: 14 residues. The DNA of the CDR3 is TGTGCCAGCAGCTTGGGGAGCGGAGCCTACGAGCAGTACTTC. It encodes CASSLGSGAYEQYF.

The genes are TRBV11-2 and TRBJ2-3; D ambiguous. The CDR3 covers 11 residues. V was clipped by 4 bases and J by 6 bases, with 5 bases between them. Germline CDR1 and CDR2: SGHAT and FQNNGV. The CDR3, as DNA: TGTGCCAGCAGCTCCAGGGATACGCAGTATTTT. This encodes CASSSRDTQYF.

The V and J genes are TRBV27 and TRBJ1-4, with a tentative D call TRBD1 (5 bases). The germline V gene has CDR1 MNHEY and CDR2 SMNVEV (reference sequence). V dropped 0 bases and J dropped 5 bases, with 13 bases sitting between them. CDR3 size: 16 residues. The CDR3 DNA follows: TGTGCCAGCAGTTTATCAGGTACAGGCGAGAATGAAAAACTGTTTTTT. It specifies CASSLSGTGENEKLFF.

In the case of this clone: The germline gene is not matched at one end of the junction; a read error may be the cause. The gene calls are TRBV4-1 and TRBJ2-2; 8 bases are shared with TRBD2. CDR3 length: 14 amino acids. Germline values: CDR1 MGHRA, CDR2 YSYEKL. DNA of the CDR3: TGCGCCAGCAGCCAAGACCAAGCCCGGGGGGGGCTGTTTTTT. It yields the protein CASSQDQARGGLFF.

This chain joins TRBV12-5 and TRBJ2-1; 15 nucleotides line up with TRBD2. V gave up 0 bases and J gave up 9 bases; unmatched junction bases: 15. Germline-derived CDR1 and CDR2 are LGHNT and FRNRAP. CDR3 length: 20 residues. CDR3 loop: CASGLVFPWTSGRAELEQFF. DNA for the CDR3: TGTGCTAGTGGTTTGGTTTTCCCCTGGACTAGCGGGAGGGCCGAGCTTGAGCAGTTCTTC.

J is TRBJ2-7 and V is TRBV20-1; D is possibly TRBD1 (5 bases). Deletions cut 4 bases from V and 6 bases from J, with 10 bases between. CDR1 and CDR2 (germline): DFQATT, SNEGSKA (reference sequence). This CDR3 region has 11 residues. The chain's CDR3 is CSATDTAEQYF. The CDR3 nucleotides read TGCAGTGCTACGGACACAGCCGAGCAGTACTTC.

This clone was observed a handful of times. The gene calls are TRBV7-2 and TRBJ2-7, with a tentative D call TRBD2 (5 bases). The CDR3 runs to 12 residues. Germline V gives CDR1 SGHTA, CDR2 FQGNSA. The V end lost 5 bases, the J end lost 1 base, and 6 bases lay between the germline ends. DNA for the CDR3: TGTGCCAGCAGCCCGGGGTCCTACGAGCAGTACTTC. Its protein product is CASSPGSYEQYF.

Here the CDR3 DNA reads TGCGCCAGCATTCCAATCTCTCTGGGGGGGGGCCTAGTCAATCAGCCCCAGCATTTT. Amino acids: CASIPISLGGGLVNQPQHF. This chain uses TRBV23-1 with TRBJ1-5; tentative D call: TRBD1 (6 bases). TRBV23-1 counts as an open reading frame of uncertain function. The CDR3 has 19 amino acids. V dropped 7 bases and J dropped 3 bases, with 28 bases sitting between them.

The chain recombines TRBV30 with TRBJ1-5; D possibly corresponds to TRBD1 (6 bases). CDR1 and CDR2 from the germline V gene are GTSNPN and SVGIG (reference sequence). The CDR3 has 13 residues. Trimming pared 2 bases from V and 6 bases from J, leaving 11 bases between. The CDR3 reads CAWSLRGVQPQHF. The DNA for the CDR3 is TGTGCCTGGAGTCTTAGGGGGGTTCAGCCCCAGCATTTT.

The chain uses TRBV7-6 and TRBJ2-5, with 16 bases that match TRBD2. Trimming cost V 3 bases and J 2 bases; bases outside gene matches: 15. CDR1 is SGHVS, CDR2 FNYEAQ, per germline. CDR3 length: 21 residues. The CDR3 DNA reads TGTGCCAGCAGCTTTGGGGGACTAGCGGGAGGGCTGGGTCGAGTGCAAGAGACCCAGTACTTC. It translates to CASSFGGLAGGLGRVQETQYF.

The CDR3 nucleotides read TGTGCCAGCAGCTTGGAGACAGGAGTAGAGGAGCAGTACTTC. Residues: CASSLETGVEEQYF. The chain couples TRBV5-4 to TRBJ2-7, with D possibly being TRBD1 (6 bases). Per the germline V gene, CDR1 is SGHNT and CDR2 is YYREEE (reference sequence). The CDR3 sequence is 14 residues long. Trimming removed 0 bases from V and 7 bases from J, with 14 bases in between. Combining the CDR3 with reference TRBV5-4 and TRBJ2-7 gives the whole variable domain ETGVTQSPTHLIKTRGQQVTLRCSSQSGHNTVSWYQQALGQGPQFIFQYYREEENGRGNFPPRFSGLQFPNYSSELNVNALELDDSALYLCASSLETGVEEQYFGPGTRLTVT.

The genes are TRBV14 and TRBJ2-7; 7 positions agree with TRBD2. V lost 4 bases and J lost 3; bases outside the gene matches: 9. Germline-derived CDR1 and CDR2 are SGHDN and FVKESK. The CDR3 covers 15 residues. CDR3 sequence reads: CASSRIEAGIYEQYF. DNA of the CDR3: TGTGCCAGCAGCCGGATAGAAGCGGGGATCTACGAGCAGTACTTC.